This TCR beta chain was retrieved from a study of post-analysis software for immune sequencing data (dated by TCRdb to 2013 to 2016). With respect to the entire study: Recorded disease courses included relapsing-remitting, secondary progressive and progressive-relapsing multiple sclerosis, with some patients lacking subtype annotation. The patient repertoires were set against under 13 previously published healthy control repertoires from donors whose ages ranged from 6 to 25 years. A subset of samples was prepared in parallel using single-end sample barcoding, then pooled and co-amplified after Illumina adapter ligation.

Library construction relied on PCR. Reads for this sample came from an Illumina HiSeq 2500. To reduce PCR and sequencing biases, unique molecular identifiers were incorporated into the TCR beta cDNA libraries. Per 1 to 10 million input T cells, some 500,000 cDNA molecules were obtained, such that each molecule approximated one T cell. Patient libraries were prepared and sequenced with the same protocol used for the earlier healthy control dataset. Within a given batch, samples were prepared together, multiplexed and sequenced on the same HiSeq lane. In the original analysis: Raw barcoded reads were processed with MIGEC, and single-read molecular identifier groups were discarded before consensus assembly and CDR3 extraction. Clonotype tables were post-analysed with VDJtools, and diversity was normalized by down-sampling all datasets to the smallest sample size. Repertoire overlap clustering matched CDR3 amino acid but not nucleotide sequences to correct batch-related cross-sample contamination. In TCRdb, the public reads were trimmed at Q25 with fastp and aligned with MiXCR, with productive beta chains retained. Under each unique CDR3 protein, matching rows form one entry showing the most common genes and DNA. Here the V and J calls rest on TCRdb's processing, not on the authors' analysis. This sample gives about 620,000 distinct CDR3 sequences in total; about 40% of them show up just once. The ten largest account for over 1.5% of the sample.

The study at large found these results: Compared with controls, multiple sclerosis patients had significantly lower normalized Chao1 diversity, a finding suggesting substantial peripheral T-cell clonal expansion. Significantly higher frequencies in patients than in controls were found for several TRBV segments, including TRBV5-6, TRBV5-1 and TRBV20-1. When samples were clustered directly using the F measure, samples prepared in the same batch co-clustered strongly, which prompted a batch-effect correction. The multiple sclerosis patient group was slightly younger than the control group.

This clonotype came up a few times. No cognate antigen has been identified for it. The record has no base qualities; no much larger clone is one base away. TCR beta repertoires were profiled from peripheral blood of about a dozen young patients with multiple sclerosis to demonstrate the VDJtools post-analysis software. The multiple sclerosis patients were children and adolescents between roughly 6 and 16 years of age. Between the V and J ends, shortened by 3 bases and 0 bases respectively, the junction contains 14 bases. Via the germline V gene, CDR1 is KGHDR and CDR2 SFDVKD. Including cysteine and phenylalanine, the CDR3 has 18 amino acids. Only the CDR3 part of the read is kept: 54 bases, read in frame from the first base.

The rearrangement joined TRBV24-1 to TRBJ2-6, with TRBD2 as a weak D call on 5 bases. This receptor was obtained from a girl under 18 with multiple sclerosis. The sample comprised blood. The nucleotide sequence reads as follows: TGTGCCACCAGTGATGAGGGAGCTCGAGGCTCTGGGGCCAACGTCCTGACTTTC. This translates into CATSDEGARGSGANVLTF.